This T cell receptor (beta chain) appears in the sequencing data of a study of glioma-infiltrating T cells after dendritic cell vaccination. Libraries were prepared by immunoSEQ multiplex PCR; TCRdb keeps only in-frame clonotypes and omits some of them. Of about 67,000 clones detected, approximately 80% appear once; the ten largest clones hold approximately 7.9%. CDR3 size: 15 residues. CDR1 LGHNA and CDR2 YNFKEQ come from the germline V gene. Trimming removed 0 bases at V and 0 bases at J, with 9 bases between. The clonotype was recovered from a human donor with glioblastoma. The gene calls are TRBV4-2 and TRBJ2-7, with a weak D call TRBD1 (5 bases). The specimen was blood, collected before dendritic cell vaccination. The CDR3 is CASSQEQVSSYEQYF. CDR3 coding DNA: TGTGCCAGCAGCCAAGAACAGGTGAGCTCCTACGAGCAGTACTTC.